The 13 T cell receptor beta chains below were found in one sample sequenced in a study of Graves' ophthalmopathy and Graves' hyperthyroidism. TCR beta CDR3 amplification used RNA transcripts. RT-PCR in the first round used HTBI primers; a second-round multiplex PCR followed. MiXCR, run by TCRdb on the multiplex PCR reads, gives a single entry per CDR3 protein. The repertoire holds about 600,000 distinct CDR3 sequences, with approximately 37% as singletons. Sequenced input: peripheral blood or thyroid tissue (not recorded which). The source of these receptors is an adult man with Graves' hyperthyroidism.

In its sample, this clonotype was seen once. The gene calls are TRBV24-1 and TRBJ2-2, with TRBD1 identical over 9 bases. Per germline, CDR1 KGHDR and CDR2 SFDVKD. There are 15 residues in the CDR3. V trimming: 2 bases; J trimming: 7 bases; junction bases outside the gene matches: 4. The CDR3 protein is CATSDSGQGGGELFF. CDR3 coding DNA: TGTGCCACCAGTGATTCGGGACAGGGAGGCGGGGAGCTGTTTTTT.

This clonotype has at least ten counts. V gene TRBV28 combines with J gene TRBJ1-2; D unclear. The germline gives CDR1 MDHEN, CDR2 SYDVKM. The V gene lost 6 bases and the J gene lost 10 bases, with 12 bases spanning the gap. This CDR3 comprises 11 residues. This chain's CDR3 is CASRHDMVYTF. The CDR3 nucleotides are TGTGCCAGCAGACATGACATGGTCTACACCTTC.

The chain couples TRBV7-9 to TRBJ1-2; 10 bases fit TRBD1. V was pared by 5 bases and J by 5 bases, with 11 bases of the junction left unmatched. The CDR3 spans 16 residues. Germline V gives CDR1 SEHNR, CDR2 FQNEAQ (reference sequence). The CDR3 DNA is TGTGCCAGCAGCACGAAACCCGGGACAGGGGTGTATGGCTACACCTTC. Translation gives CASSTKPGTGVYGYTF.

The rearrangement links TRBV7-8 to TRBJ1-2, with D possibly being TRBD1 (6 bases). Germline V gene data show CDR1 as SGHVS and CDR2 as FQNEAQ. V gave up 5 bases and J gave up 1 base, with 17 bases separating them. The CDR3 loop spans 16 amino acids. The DNA of the CDR3 is TGTGCCAGCAGCCGAGGATCGGGACATCTTAACTATGGCTACACCTTC. This translates into CASSRGSGHLNYGYTF.

This clonotype showed up just a few times. The genes are TRBV24-1 and TRBJ2-1, with 7 bases aligning to TRBD2. Germline V gene sequence: CDR1 KGHDR, CDR2 SFDVKD. The ends lost 9 bases at V and 5 bases at J; junction bases unmatched: 6. The CDR3 runs 13 residues. CDR3 region: CATQRDYNNEQFF. Written as DNA, the CDR3 is TGTGCCACCCAGCGGGACTACAACAATGAGCAGTTCTTC.

The rearrangement joins TRBV11-3 to TRBJ2-7; D is possibly TRBD1 (7 bases). This CDR3 has 17 residues. Germline-derived CDR1 and CDR2 are SGHNT and YENEEA. Trimming removed 1 base from V and 0 bases from J, with 16 bases in between. In nucleotides, the CDR3 is TGTGCCAGCAGCTTAGTGGAGGGGGCCCTTAGCTCCTACGAGCAGTACTTC. Its translation is CASSLVEGALSSYEQYF.

This clonotype was recorded at least ten times. The V gene is TRBV29-1, the J gene TRBJ1-1; no clear D. The V gene lost 4 bases and the J gene lost 3 bases, with 30 bases spanning the gap. CDR3 length: 19 amino acids. Per germline, CDR1 SQVTM and CDR2 ANQGSEA. CDR3 loop: CSVVFRASAHGVWHTEAFF. The CDR3 DNA follows: TGCAGCGTTGTGTTTCGGGCGTCGGCACACGGAGTTTGGCACACTGAAGCTTTCTTT.

This clonotype was recorded at least ten times. The V call is TRBV11-1, the J call TRBJ2-6; D is undetermined. The V gene lost 4 bases and the J gene lost 7 bases, with 5 bases spanning the gap. The CDR3 length is 12 residues. CDR1 is SGHAT and CDR2 is FQDESV in the germline V gene (reference sequence). CDR3 residues: CASSSDANVLTF. DNA of the CDR3: TGTGCCAGCAGCTCGGACGCCAACGTCCTGACTTTC.

CDR3 residues: CASRRTSGGQETQYF. The CDR3, as DNA: TGTGCCAGCAGGCGGACTAGCGGGGGGCAAGAGACCCAGTACTTC. The chain combines TRBV7-2 with TRBJ2-5; TRBD2 matches at 14 bases. The V segment lost 6 bases and the J segment 2 bases; nucleotides outside the gene matches: 2. Germline-derived CDR1 and CDR2 are SGHTA and FQGNSA. CDR3 size: 15 residues.

This clonotype was seen a few times. The V call is TRBV12-3 or TRBV12-4, the J call TRBJ2-3, with D hard to call. This CDR3 spans 11 amino acids. V lost 5 bases and J lost 3, with 3 bases in between. CDR3 DNA sequence: TGTGCCAGCAGTAAGACAGATACGCAGTATTTT. It yields the protein CASSKTDTQYF.

A word on this clonotype: A much larger clone lies one base from this, so it may be a read error. The V and J genes are TRBV5-6 and TRBJ1-1; no clear D. CDR1 and CDR2 from the germline V gene are SGHDT and YYEEEE. CDR3 length: 15 amino acids. Trimming shortened V by 2 bases and J by 4 bases, and 15 bases separated the two germline ends. The CDR3 loop is CASSFISTVSTEAFF. CDR3 nucleotide sequence: TGTGCCAGCAGCTTCATAAGCACAGTGAGCACTGAAGCTTTCTTT. Filled out from reference TRBV5-6 and TRBJ1-1, the complete variable domain reads DAGVTQSPTHLIKTRGQQVTLRCSPKSGHDTVSWYQQALGQGPQFIFQYYEEEERQRGNFPDRFSGHQFPNYSSELNVNALLLGDSALYLCASSFISTVSTEAFFGQGTRLTVV.

This clonotype was seen ten or more times. The gene calls are TRBV5-6 and TRBJ2-7; a possible D gene is TRBD1 (5 bases). Germline values: CDR1 SGHDT, CDR2 YYEEEE. CDR3 size: 13 residues. V was shortened by 0 bases and J by 5 bases, with 9 bases between the two germline ends. CDR3 in DNA: TGTGCCAGCAGCTTGGGCAGGGCCCACGAGCAGTACTTC. Its protein is CASSLGRAHEQYF.

About this clonotype itself: A single base separates this from a much larger clone, so it may be a read error. The chain couples TRBV20-1 to TRBJ2-7, with D tentatively TRBD1 (6 bases). V was cut by 4 bases and J by 3 bases, with 22 bases left in between. Germline lookup yields CDR1 DFQATT and CDR2 SNEGSKA (reference sequence). The CDR3 runs 16 residues. CDR3 region: CSAKSSRGLINYEQYF. CDR3 coding DNA: TGCAGTGCTAAGTCTAGCAGGGGCCTCATCAACTACGAGCAGTACTTC.